Following are 2 T cell receptor beta chains from one sample sequenced in a study of PD-L1 blockade in urothelial cancer. Method: immunoSEQ multiplex PCR; TCRdb's copy keeps in-frame clones and lacks some. The sample includes roughly 120,000 clones, 75% to 90% seen only once; the top ten take 1.5% to 2%. Time point noted: peripheral blood 6 weeks after treatment start. The material was PBMCs, obtained around atezolizumab (anti-PD-L1) treatment. These receptors originate from a man between 60 and 75 years old with urothelial cancer.

This clone occurred once. The V and J genes are TRBV9 and TRBJ2-7, with a tentative D call TRBD2 (5 bases). The CDR3 is made up of 15 amino acids. Trimming cost V 0 bases and J 0 bases, with 10 bases left between them. CDR1 SGDLS and CDR2 YYNGEE come from the germline V gene. The CDR3 sequence: CASSVGGESSYEQYF. DNA of the CDR3: TGTGCCAGCAGCGTAGGTGGGGAGAGCTCCTACGAGCAGTACTTC.

The V and J genes are TRBV4-3 and TRBJ2-7; perhaps TRBD2 as D (7 bases). The CDR3 is made up of 16 amino acids. V gave up 0 bases and J gave up 3 bases, with 15 bases separating them. Per germline, CDR1 LGHNA and CDR2 YSLEER. Written as DNA, the CDR3 is TGCGCCAGCAGCCAAGATAGGGGGGGAAACTACTACGAGCAGTACTTC. It translates to CASSQDRGGNYYEQYF.